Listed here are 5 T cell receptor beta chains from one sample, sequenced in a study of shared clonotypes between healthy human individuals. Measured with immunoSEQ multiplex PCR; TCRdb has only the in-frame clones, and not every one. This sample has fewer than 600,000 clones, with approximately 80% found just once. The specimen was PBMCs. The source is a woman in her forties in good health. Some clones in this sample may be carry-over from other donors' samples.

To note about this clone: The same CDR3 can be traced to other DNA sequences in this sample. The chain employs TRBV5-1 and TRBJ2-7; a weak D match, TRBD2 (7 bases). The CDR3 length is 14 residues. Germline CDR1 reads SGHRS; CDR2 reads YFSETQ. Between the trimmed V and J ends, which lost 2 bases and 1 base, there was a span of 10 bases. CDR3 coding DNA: TGCGCCAGCAGCTTAGGGGGGGATTCCTACGAGCAGTACTTC. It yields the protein CASSLGGDSYEQYF.

The CDR3 DNA is TGTGCCAGTAGCCCGGTACCGAAGAGAGGCTACGAGCAGTACTTC. It is translated as CASSPVPKRGYEQYF. The chain employs TRBV19 and TRBJ2-7; D gene uncertain. Germline V lookup: CDR1 LNHDA, CDR2 SQIVND (reference sequence). Trimming shortened V by 6 bases and J by 3 bases, and 18 bases separated the two germline ends. This CDR3 contains 15 residues.

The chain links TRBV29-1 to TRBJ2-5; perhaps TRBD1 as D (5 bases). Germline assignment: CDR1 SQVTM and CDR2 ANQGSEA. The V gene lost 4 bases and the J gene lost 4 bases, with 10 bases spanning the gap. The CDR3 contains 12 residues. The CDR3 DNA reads TGCAGCGTTGGGGTAGGGGCAGAGACCCAGTACTTC. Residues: CSVGVGAETQYF. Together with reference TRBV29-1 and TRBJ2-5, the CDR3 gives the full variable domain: SAVISQKPSRDICQRGTSLTIQCQVDSQVTMMFWYRQQPGQSLTLIATANQGSEATYESGFVIDKFPISRPNLTFSTLTVSNMSPEDSSIYLCSVGVGAETQYFGPGTRLLVL.

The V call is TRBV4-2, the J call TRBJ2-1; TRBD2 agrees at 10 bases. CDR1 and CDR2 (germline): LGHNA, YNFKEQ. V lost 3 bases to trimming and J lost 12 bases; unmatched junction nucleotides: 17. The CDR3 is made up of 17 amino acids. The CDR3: CASSQAGTSVARPMQFF. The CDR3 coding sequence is TGTGCCAGCAGCCAGGCCGGGACTAGCGTCGCCCGACCTATGCAGTTCTTC.

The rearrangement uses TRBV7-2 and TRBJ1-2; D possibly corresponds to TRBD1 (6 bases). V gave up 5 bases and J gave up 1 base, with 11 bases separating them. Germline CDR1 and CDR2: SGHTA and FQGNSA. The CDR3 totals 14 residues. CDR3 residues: CASSQNRDNYGYTF. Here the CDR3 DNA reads TGTGCCAGCAGCCAAAACAGGGATAACTATGGCTACACCTTC.